These T cell receptor beta chains were read from a single sample in a study of blood T cells in healthy people across ages. Each CDR3 protein gets one entry after TCRdb re-called the 5' RACE reads with MiXCR. The sample carries about 1.5 million distinct CDR3 sequences, roughly 40% recorded once. The sequencing input was blood. The receptors were gathered from a woman under 30 in good health. The CDR3 runs from the conserved cysteine through the conserved F or W. Fields, in order: V gene, J gene, clone size, D gene, CDR3 protein, CDR3 DNA. A D gene is named only where the DNA matches it firmly. Not every row has a clone size; where given, it reads once, few, many or a size class.

>TRBV12-3/TRBV12-4|TRBJ2-3|-|TRBD2
CASRLTSGRADTQYF
TGTGCCAGCAGACTGACTAGCGGGAGGGCAGATACGCAGTATTTT
>TRBV12-3/TRBV12-4|TRBJ2-1|-|-
CASSLRGSPSYNEQFF
TGTGCCAGCAGTTTAAGGGGGTCGCCCTCCTACAATGAGCAGTTCTTC
>TRBV9|TRBJ2-2|-|TRBD2
CASSVLGGSGELFF
TGTGCCAGCAGCGTTCTGGGAGGGTCCGGGGAGCTGTTTTTT
>TRBV6-1|TRBJ1-6|-|TRBD1
CATEADRGSYNSPLHF
TGTGCCACGGAAGCGGACAGGGGCTCCTATAATTCACCCCTCCACTTT
>TRBV6-4|TRBJ2-1|-|TRBD2
CASRGSGQYNEQFF
TGTGCCAGCAGAGGTAGCGGGCAATACAATGAGCAGTTCTTC
>TRBV20-1|TRBJ2-3|-|TRBD2
CSARGAGGNTDTQYF
TGCAGTGCTAGAGGCGCGGGGGGTAACACAGATACGCAGTATTTT
>TRBV10-3|TRBJ2-5|-|-
CAISGDSSQETQYF
TGTGCCATCAGCGGTGACAGCTCCCAAGAGACCCAGTACTTC
>TRBV5-1|TRBJ1-2|few|TRBD1
CASSLAPGQGASYTF
TGCGCCAGCAGCTTGGCTCCGGGACAGGGGGCTAGCTACACCTTC
>TRBV10-3|TRBJ2-5|-|TRBD2
CAITLGGGQETQYF
TGTGCCATCACCCTCGGGGGGGGCCAAGAGACCCAGTACTTC
>TRBV3-1|TRBJ2-1|few|TRBD2
CASSPLGVGVVGGASGKKNEQFF
TGTGCCAGCAGCCCTCTTGGGGTTGGCGTTGTTGGCGGCGCGAGCGGGAAGAAAAATGAGCAGTTCTTC
>TRBV6-1|TRBJ2-7|-|TRBD2
CASSARGLADEQYF
TGTGCCAGCAGTGCCCGGGGACTAGCGGACGAGCAGTACTTC
>TRBV11-2|TRBJ2-7|-|TRBD1
CASSVPGQAYEQYF
TGTGCCAGCAGCGTCCCCGGACAGGCCTACGAGCAGTACTTC
>TRBV12-3/TRBV12-4|TRBJ2-1|-|-
CASSLQGLYNEQFF
TGTGCCAGCAGTTTACAAGGGCTTTACAATGAGCAGTTCTTC
>TRBV20-1|TRBJ2-5|few|-
CSARVQDLWEYF
TGCAGTGCCCGCGTACAAGACCTTTGGGAGTACTTC
>TRBV28|TRBJ2-1|few|-
CASEGHGNEQFF
TGTGCCAGCGAGGGACACGGCAATGAGCAGTTCTTC
>TRBV20-1|TRBJ2-5|-|TRBD2
CSAKGLAGRETQYF
TGCAGTGCTAAGGGACTAGCGGGGAGGGAGACCCAGTACTTC
>TRBV7-7|TRBJ2-5|few|TRBD2
CASSPRASGGGETQYF
TGTGCCAGCAGCCCGAGAGCTAGCGGCGGGGGAGAGACCCAGTACTTC
>TRBV20-1|TRBJ1-5|-|TRBD1
CSAMTGSTNQPQHF
TGCAGTGCGATGACAGGGAGTACCAATCAGCCTCAGCATTTT
>TRBV24-1|TRBJ2-7|-|TRBD2
CATSDSGTSGSSYNEQYF
TGTGCCACCAGTGATTCCGGGACTAGCGGGAGCTCCTACAATGAGCAGTACTTC
>TRBV27|TRBJ1-2|-|TRBD1
CASSRNPTGGVDGYTF
TGTGCCAGCAGCCGCAACCCGACAGGGGGCGTAGATGGCTACACCTTC
>TRBV6-1|TRBJ2-1|-|-
CASSPKWGNEQFF
TGTGCCAGCAGTCCCAAATGGGGGAATGAGCAGTTCTTC
>TRBV20-1|TRBJ1-1|-|-
CSATEGRGTLNTEAFF
TGCAGTGCCACCGAGGGAAGGGGGACCTTGAACACTGAAGCTTTCTTT
>TRBV12-3/TRBV12-4|TRBJ2-7|-|TRBD2
CASKTLAGSYNEQYF
TGTGCCAGCAAAACCTTAGCGGGGTCCTACAATGAGCAGTACTTC
>TRBV20-1|TRBJ2-3|-|TRBD2
CSARDPGLATDTQYF
TGCAGTGCTAGAGACCCGGGACTAGCGACAGATACGCAGTATTTT
>TRBV4-1|TRBJ2-1|-|TRBD2
CAGSQESSSGRAYNEQFF
TGCGCCGGCAGCCAAGAAAGTAGCAGCGGGAGGGCCTACAATGAGCAGTTCTTC
>TRBV10-3|TRBJ2-1|many|-
CAISGYLSGEQFF
TGTGCCATCAGTGGCTATCTATCCGGCGAGCAGTTCTTC
>TRBV6-6|TRBJ1-2|-|-
CASRESYRESYGYTF
TGTGCCAGCAGGGAGTCTTACAGGGAGAGCTATGGCTACACCTTC
>TRBV5-4|TRBJ2-1|-|TRBD2
CASSPSPKGTSGGNEQFF
TGTGCCAGCAGCCCATCCCCCAAAGGGACTAGCGGGGGTAATGAGCAGTTCTTC
>TRBV2|TRBJ2-7|few|TRBD2
CASSEPPLAGGYYEQYF
TGTGCCAGCAGTGAGCCCCCTCTAGCGGGAGGATACTACGAGCAGTACTTC
>TRBV6-2/TRBV6-3|TRBJ2-7|once|-
CASSYRGGSSYEQYF
TGTGCCAGCAGTTACAGGGGGGGAAGCTCCTACGAGCAGTACTTC
>TRBV6-6|TRBJ2-7|many|-
CASSYSDTAYEQYF
TGTGCCAGCAGTTACTCTGATACGGCCTACGAGCAGTACTTC
>TRBV12-3/TRBV12-4|TRBJ1-1|-|-
CAGRDGQNTEAFF
TGTGCCGGAAGGGACGGACAGAACACTGAAGCTTTCTTT
>TRBV28|TRBJ1-2|-|-
CASSLPQGSHGYTF
TGTGCCAGCAGTTTACCCCAGGGATCTCATGGCTACACCTTC
>TRBV20-1|TRBJ2-5|-|-
CSAKDSQYNEQYF
TGCAGTGCTAAGGACAGTCAGTACAATGAGCAGTACTTC
>TRBV14|TRBJ2-5|-|-
CASRGSNYQETQYF
TGTGCCAGCAGAGGATCGAACTACCAAGAGACCCAGTACTTC
>TRBV3-1|TRBJ2-5|-|-
CASSQDGAGFETQYF
TGTGCCAGCAGCCAAGACGGGGCAGGGTTTGAGACCCAGTACTTC
>TRBV9|TRBJ2-1|few|-
CASGPEGLAPNEQFF
TGTGCCAGCGGGCCCGAGGGCCTCGCGCCAAATGAGCAGTTCTTC
>TRBV2|TRBJ2-5|-|-
CASKVASQYF
TGTGCCAGCAAAGTAGCCAGTCAGTACTTC
>TRBV29-1|TRBJ1-2|few|-
CSVEGHIRGYGYTF
TGCAGCGTTGAAGGCCACATCAGAGGGTATGGCTACACCTTC
>TRBV12-3/TRBV12-4|TRBJ1-4|-|-
CAKAERATKEKLFF
TGTGCCAAGGCCGAGAGAGCAACTAAGGAAAAACTGTTTTTT
>TRBV10-3|TRBJ1-2|once|-
CAISESGAPNYGYTF
TGTGCCATCAGTGAGTCGGGGGCCCCTAACTATGGCTACACCTTC
>TRBV15|TRBJ1-1|once|-
CATDFGERNTEAFF
TGTGCCACTGATTTCGGGGAGCGGAACACTGAAGCTTTCTTT
>TRBV7-2|TRBJ2-7|many|TRBD2
CASSRGGTSYEQYF
TGTGCCAGCAGCCGGGGGGGGACTTCTTACGAGCAGTACTTC
>TRBV5-1|TRBJ2-7|few|-
CASSAGQWVRYEQYF
TGCGCCAGCAGCGCGGGCCAATGGGTCCGGTACGAGCAGTACTTC
>TRBV7-7|TRBJ2-5|-|TRBD2
CASSPWTSGGYNEQYF
TGTGCCAGCAGCCCTTGGACTAGCGGGGGATACAATGAGCAGTACTTC
>TRBV19|TRBJ1-5|once|-
CASSVDWYQPQRF
TGTGCCAGTAGCGTCGACTGGTATCAGCCCCAGCGTTTT
>TRBV13|TRBJ2-7|-|TRBD2
CASSLWVTSGGLNEQYF
TGTGCCAGCAGCTTATGGGTGACTAGCGGGGGTCTCAATGAGCAGTACTTC
>TRBV4-1|TRBJ1-5|-|-
CASSHRQRRAGQPQHF
TGCGCCAGCAGCCACCGCCAGAGGAGGGCGGGTCAGCCCCAGCATTTT
>TRBV3-1|TRBJ2-3|-|TRBD2
CASSQVVGLAGGSTDTQYF
TGTGCCAGCAGCCAAGTTGTAGGACTAGCGGGGGGGAGCACAGATACGCAGTATTTT
>TRBV5-1|TRBJ2-1|-|TRBD1
CASSPSGTDTQFF
TGCGCCAGCAGCCCCTCAGGGACAGATACGCAGTTCTTC
>TRBV11-2|TRBJ2-6|few|-
CASSSAGSGANVLTF
TGTGCCAGCAGCTCGGCAGGCTCTGGGGCCAACGTCCTGACTTTC
>TRBV30|TRBJ2-6|once|-
CAWNIARETSSGANVLTF
TGTGCCTGGAATATAGCCCGAGAGACAAGCTCTGGGGCCAACGTCCTGACTTTC
>TRBV10-3|TRBJ1-1|few|TRBD1
CAISLEPGQSEAFF
TGTGCCATCAGTTTGGAACCGGGACAGTCTGAAGCTTTCTTT
>TRBV5-1|TRBJ2-5|-|-
CASIPTAGAISETQYF
TGCGCCAGCATACCAACCGCGGGGGCAATCTCAGAGACCCAGTACTTC
>TRBV28|TRBJ2-4|-|-
CAHSKGVAKNIQYF
TGTGCTCACTCCAAGGGGGTTGCCAAAAACATTCAGTACTTC